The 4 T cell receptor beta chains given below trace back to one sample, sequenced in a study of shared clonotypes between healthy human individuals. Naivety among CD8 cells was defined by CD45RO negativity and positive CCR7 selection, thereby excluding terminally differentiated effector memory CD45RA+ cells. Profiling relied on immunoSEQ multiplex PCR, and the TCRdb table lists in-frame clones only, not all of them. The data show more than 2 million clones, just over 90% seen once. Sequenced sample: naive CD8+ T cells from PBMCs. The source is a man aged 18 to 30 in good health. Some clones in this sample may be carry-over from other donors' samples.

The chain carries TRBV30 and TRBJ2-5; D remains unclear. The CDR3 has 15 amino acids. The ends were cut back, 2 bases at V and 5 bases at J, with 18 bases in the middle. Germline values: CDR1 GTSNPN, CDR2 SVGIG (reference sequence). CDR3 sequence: CAWSTSVGRSETQYF. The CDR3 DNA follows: TGTGCCTGGAGTACTTCCGTCGGCCGGTCGGAGACCCAGTACTTC.

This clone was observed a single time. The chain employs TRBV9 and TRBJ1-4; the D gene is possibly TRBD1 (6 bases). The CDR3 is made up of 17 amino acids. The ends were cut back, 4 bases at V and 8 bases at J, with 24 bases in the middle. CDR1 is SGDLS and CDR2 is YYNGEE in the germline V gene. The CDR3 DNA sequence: TGTGCCAGCAGCCTAAACTCGTTACAGGGTATGGGGGAAAAACTGTTTTTT. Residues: CASSLNSLQGMGEKLFF. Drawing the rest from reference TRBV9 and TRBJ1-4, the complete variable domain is DSGVTQTPKHLITATGQRVTLRCSPRSGDLSVYWYQQSLDQGLQFLIQYYNGEERAKGNILERFSAQQFPDLHSELNLSSLELGDSALYFCASSLNSLQGMGEKLFFGSGTQLSVL.

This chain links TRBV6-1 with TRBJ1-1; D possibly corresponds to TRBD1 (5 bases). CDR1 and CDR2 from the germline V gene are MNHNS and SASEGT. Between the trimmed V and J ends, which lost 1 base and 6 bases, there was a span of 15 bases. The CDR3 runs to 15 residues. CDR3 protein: CASSEGWGGSPEAFF. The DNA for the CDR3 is TGTGCCAGCAGTGAAGGCTGGGGGGGAAGCCCTGAAGCTTTCTTT.

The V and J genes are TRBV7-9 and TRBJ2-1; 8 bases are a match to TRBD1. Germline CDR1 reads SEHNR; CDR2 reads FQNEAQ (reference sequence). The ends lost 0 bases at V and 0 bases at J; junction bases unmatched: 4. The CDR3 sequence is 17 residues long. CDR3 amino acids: CASSLAWTGTSYNEQFF. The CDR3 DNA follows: TGTGCCAGCAGCTTAGCCTGGACAGGGACCTCCTACAATGAGCAGTTCTTC.